A selection of T cell receptor beta chains follows, all from one sample in a study of graft-versus-host responses after intestinal transplantation. These receptors' antigens are unknown. TCRdb's copy holds only in-frame clones and misses some; the assay was immunoSEQ multiplex PCR. The sample has 65,000 to 100,000 clones, just under 95% seen once; the top ten hold roughly 0.37%. The material was unstimulated CD8+ T cells sorted from spleen or lymph node cells, obtained before transplant. These receptors were collected from a human donor who was the organ donor for an intestinal transplant. CDR3s include the opening cysteine and the closing phenylalanine or tryptophan. D genes are given only for firm matches. Size values are once, few and many counts, or a class for expanded clones, and some rows have none.

d_gene	j_gene	v_gene	abundance	CDR3aa	CDR3nt
TRBD1	TRBJ2-7	TRBV4-3	NA	CASSQGTGGFGEQYF	TGCGCCAGCAGCCAAGGGACAGGGGGCTTTGGCGAGCAGTACTTC
NA	TRBJ1-5	TRBV7-9	few	CASSLAGGEPHF	TGTGCCAGCAGCTTAGCTGGGGGGGAGCCGCATTTT
NA	TRBJ2-7	TRBV30	NA	CAWSVQGLLYEQYF	TGTGCCTGGAGTGTACAGGGTCTCCTCTACGAGCAGTACTTC
NA	TRBJ2-3	TRBV7-9	NA	CASGQGADTQYF	TGTGCCAGCGGGCAGGGTGCGGATACGCAGTATTTT
TRBD1	TRBJ1-3	TRBV6-1	NA	CASKQGAGENTIYF	TGTGCCAGCAAACAGGGGGCCGGTGAAAACACCATATATTTT
TRBD2	TRBJ2-7	TRBV4-2	NA	CASSQEYVAGEYEQYF	TGTGCCAGCAGCCAAGAGTACGTGGCGGGGGAATACGAGCAGTACTTC
NA	TRBJ1-4	TRBV13	few	CASSRTPTPTNEKLFF	TGTGCCAGCAGCCGAACCCCAACACCAACTAATGAAAAACTGTTTTTT
NA	TRBJ1-4	TRBV4-1	NA	CASSRFLVQGVVLVTNEKLFF	TGCGCCAGCAGCCGATTCCTGGTTCAAGGGGTCGTATTAGTAACTAATGAAAAACTGTTTTTT
TRBD1	TRBJ1-4	TRBV4-1	NA	CASSARDSNEKLFF	TGCGCCAGCAGCGCCCGGGACAGCAATGAAAAACTGTTTTTT
NA	TRBJ2-3	TRBV27	once	CASSPQVDGTDTQYF	TGTGCCAGCAGTCCCCAGGTAGATGGCACAGATACGCAGTATTTT
NA	TRBJ2-7	TRBV14	NA	CASSQEHRSSYEQYF	TGTGCCAGCAGCCAAGAGCACAGGTCTTCCTACGAGCAGTACTTC
NA	TRBJ2-7	TRBV11-2	NA	CASSSIRGMGEQYF	TGTGCCAGCAGCTCAATCCGAGGTATGGGCGAGCAGTACTTC
TRBD1	TRBJ1-3	TRBV9	NA	CASSVARDRGDSGNTIYF	TGTGCCAGCAGCGTCGCCCGCGACAGGGGGGACTCTGGAAACACCATATATTTT
NA	TRBJ1-2	TRBV6-6	NA	CASSPWGGGYTF	TGTGCCAGCAGTCCCTGGGGGGGAGGCTACACCTTC
TRBD1	TRBJ1-5	TRBV9	NA	CASSATGRHQPQHF	TGTGCCAGCAGCGCGACAGGGAGGCATCAGCCCCAGCATTTT
TRBD2	TRBJ2-1	TRBV4-3	once	CASSPQLAGGGNEQFF	TGCGCCAGCAGTCCCCAACTAGCGGGGGGCGGCAATGAGCAGTTCTTC
TRBD2	TRBJ2-3	TRBV9	NA	CASSVASRGGVDTQYF	TGTGCCAGCAGCGTAGCCTCGCGGGGGGGCGTCGATACGCAGTATTTT
TRBD1	TRBJ1-2	TRBV6-1	NA	CASSVNEGQGPEDYGYTF	TGTGCCAGCAGTGTGAACGAAGGACAGGGTCCCGAGGATTATGGCTACACCTTC
NA	TRBJ2-1	TRBV6-1	NA	CASNAGVGSYNEQFF	TGTGCCAGCAATGCCGGGGTCGGCTCCTACAATGAGCAGTTCTTC
NA	TRBJ1-5	TRBV27	NA	CASSRTGSRDQPQHF	TGTGCCAGCAGCAGAACAGGGTCTCGGGATCAGCCCCAGCATTTT
NA	TRBJ2-2	TRBV4-1	once	CASSQGVGGGPAGELFF	TGCGCCAGCAGCCAAGGTGTTGGGGGGGGGCCTGCCGGGGAGCTGTTTTTT
TRBD1	TRBJ2-2	TRBV25-1	NA	CATRQGGRTGELFF	TGTGCCACCAGACAGGGTGGTCGAACCGGGGAGCTGTTTTTT
NA	TRBJ2-5	TRBV12-1	NA	CASSGGTSGEQETQYF	TGTGCCAGCAGCGGAGGGACTAGCGGTGAACAAGAGACCCAGTACTTC
TRBD1	TRBJ2-1	TRBV19	NA	CASSAGTGFEQFF	TGTGCCAGTAGTGCTGGGACAGGGTTTGAGCAGTTCTTC
TRBD1	TRBJ2-7	TRBV5-6	once	CASSTGGYEQYF	TGTGCCAGCAGCACAGGGGGCTACGAGCAGTACTTC
NA	TRBJ2-2	TRBV7-9	once	CASSFYRGEDTGELFF	TGTGCCAGCAGCTTTTACCGAGGGGAGGACACCGGGGAGCTGTTTTTT
NA	TRBJ1-1	TRBV4-3	NA	CASSRGDSYTEAFF	TGCGCCAGCAGCCGCGGCGACAGCTACACTGAAGCTTTCTTT
NA	TRBJ1-5	TRBV13	NA	CASSLGQGRGQPQHF	TGTGCCAGCAGCTTAGGACAGGGCAGGGGTCAGCCCCAGCATTTT
TRBD1	TRBJ2-2	TRBV19	NA	CASSIAGGQTGELFF	TGTGCCAGTAGTATAGCAGGGGGACAAACCGGGGAGCTGTTTTTT
NA	TRBJ2-3	TRBV7-9	NA	CASSYRGRFSTDTQYF	TGTGCCAGCAGCTACCGGGGGAGGTTTAGCACAGATACGCAGTATTTT
TRBD1	TRBJ1-5	TRBV19	once	CASSIVEMTGINQPQHF	TGTGCCAGTAGTATCGTAGAGATGACAGGGATCAATCAGCCCCAGCATTTT